What follows are 17 T cell receptor beta chains derived from one specimen sequenced in a study of cytomegalovirus exposure and HLA in healthy donors. PCR amplification relied on 60 Vbeta primers (plus 13 Jbeta primers). Libraries were prepared by immunoSEQ multiplex PCR; TCRdb keeps only in-frame clonotypes and omits some of them. The data show approximately 110,000 clones, around 77% seen once. The specimen sequenced was PBMCs. Receptors originate from a human donor in good health.

The chain links TRBV19 to TRBJ2-7, with D possibly TRBD1 on 6 matching bases. CDR1 and CDR2 (germline): LNHDA, SQIVND (reference sequence). V was trimmed by 7 bases and J by 4 bases, leaving 14 bases between them. CDR3 size: 13 residues. The CDR3: CASTPGTSYEQYF. Written as DNA, the CDR3 is TGTGCCAGTACCCCCGGGACATCTTACGAGCAGTACTTC.

This clone has just a few counts. The chain couples TRBV11-1 to TRBJ2-3; 15 bases are shared with TRBD2. CDR3 length: 17 amino acids. The junction had 6 bases not matched to a gene; V was cut back by 5 bases and J by 3 bases. The germline gives CDR1 SGHAT, CDR2 FQDESV (reference sequence). The CDR3 coding sequence is TGTGCCAGCAGCCCGGGACTAGCGGGAGGTAGAACAGATACGCAGTATTTT. This codes for CASSPGLAGGRTDTQYF.

The chain is built from TRBV19 and TRBJ1-2; 9 bases are shared with TRBD1. CDR1 LNHDA and CDR2 SQIVND come from the germline V gene (reference sequence). Germline trimming cut 1 base from V and 1 base from J; bases unmatched to any gene: 4. The CDR3 consists of 16 residues. CDR3 in DNA: TGTGCCAGTAGTATAGGCGGGACAGGGTTTAACTATGGCTACACCTTC. This sequence encodes CASSIGGTGFNYGYTF.

The rearrangement uses TRBV6-1 and TRBJ2-1; possible D gene TRBD2, 6 bases. In germline, CDR1 is MNHNS, CDR2 SASEGT. The V and J ends lost 6 bases and 6 bases respectively, with 12 bases between them. The CDR3 is 13 residues long. CDR3 DNA: TGTGCCAGCAGCGGGAGAGTGTTCAATGAGCAGTTCTTC. This codes for CASSGRVFNEQFF.

The V and J genes are TRBV6-5 and TRBJ2-1, with D perhaps matching TRBD2 (7 bases). CDR3 length equals 15 residues. Deletions cut 2 bases from V and 16 bases from J, with 24 bases between. Looked up from germline, CDR1 is MNHEY and CDR2 is SVGAGI. In DNA, the CDR3 is TGTGCCAGCAGTTACCCGGGGGCGGGTGCGGGGGAGCGATTCTTC. This sequence encodes CASSYPGAGAGERFF.

The chain carries TRBV28 and TRBJ1-5, with 8 bases identical to TRBD1. V lost 5 bases, J lost 0 bases, and 9 bases stayed unmatched. CDR3 size: 17 residues. From germline, CDR1 is MDHEN and CDR2 SYDVKM. DNA of the CDR3: TGTGCCAGCAGTCCTACCGACAGGGGTAATAGCAATCAGCCCCAGCATTTT. It yields the protein CASSPTDRGNSNQPQHF.

V usage is TRBV28 and J usage is TRBJ1-5, with 9 bases matching TRBD1. V gave up 1 base and J gave up 6 bases; unmatched junction bases: 7. In germline, CDR1 is MDHEN, CDR2 SYDVKM. This CDR3 is built from 16 residues. The CDR3 spells CASSLLQGAIGQPQHF. CDR3 nucleotide sequence: TGTGCCAGCAGTTTATTACAGGGGGCGATCGGTCAGCCCCAGCATTTT.

The CDR3 sequence is CASSPEFSTDTQYF. The CDR3 nucleotides are TGTGCCAGCAGTCCCGAGTTCTCCACAGATACGCAGTATTTT. The V and J genes are TRBV28 and TRBJ2-3; D unclear. This CDR3 is built from 14 residues. Looked up from germline, CDR1 is MDHEN and CDR2 is SYDVKM. V gave up 5 bases and J gave up 2 bases, with 11 bases separating them.

This chain's CDR3 is CASSRGTRGSSEKLFF. The CDR3 DNA sequence: TGTGCCAGCAGTCGCGGGACTCGGGGGAGTAGTGAAAAACTGTTTTTT. The chain is built from TRBV6-6 and TRBJ1-4; D may be TRBD1 (5 bases). The CDR3 has 16 residues. V shed 5 bases and J shed 7 bases, with 20 bases lying between them. Germline CDR1 and CDR2: MNHNY and SVGAGI (reference sequence).

This clone has just a few counts. The chain employs TRBV19 and TRBJ1-2, with 8 bases aligning to TRBD1. Germline loops: CDR1 LNHDA, CDR2 SQIVND (reference sequence). The CDR3 runs 16 residues. The J segment lost 2 bases and the V segment lost 4 bases, leaving 9 bases of the junction unmatched. The CDR3 sequence: CASSKNGQGGNYGYTF. CDR3 DNA sequence: TGTGCCAGTAGTAAAAATGGACAGGGAGGGAACTATGGCTACACCTTC.

The CDR3 here is CASSIALVAGGQNEQFF. The CDR3 DNA follows: TGTGCCAGTAGTATAGCCCTCGTAGCGGGAGGGCAAAATGAGCAGTTCTTC. V is TRBV19 and J is TRBJ2-1; TRBD2 matches at 11 bases. The CDR3 is 17 residues long. In germline, CDR1 is LNHDA, CDR2 SQIVND (reference sequence). Trimming took 1 base from V and 7 from J; bases not matched to a gene: 9.

This clone occurred a few times. The V call is TRBV7-2, the J call TRBJ2-3; TRBD1 matches 7 bases. The CDR3 loop spans 15 amino acids. V was clipped by 5 bases and J by 2 bases; unmatched bases: 7. CDR1 and CDR2 (germline): SGHTA, FQGNSA. CDR3 region: CASSPGGRYTDTQYF. DNA of the CDR3: TGTGCCAGCAGCCCAGGGGGACGGTACACAGATACGCAGTATTTT.

The genes are TRBV7-9 and TRBJ2-7; D not resolved. Trimming cost V 8 bases and J 2 bases, with 10 bases left between them. Per germline, CDR1 SEHNR and CDR2 FQNEAQ (reference sequence). This CDR3 is 12 amino acids long. As DNA, the CDR3 is TGTGCCAGCTCGCAGATCCCCTACGAGCAGTACTTC. Amino acid sequence: CASSQIPYEQYF. Full variable domain (outside the CDR3, taken from reference TRBV7-9 and TRBJ2-7): DTGVSQNPRHKITKRGQNVTFRCDPISEHNRLYWYRQTLGQGPEFLTYFQNEAQLEKSRLLSDRFSAERPKGSFSTLEIQRTEQGDSAMYLCASSQIPYEQYFGPGTRLTVT.

J is TRBJ1-5 and V is TRBV28, with 10 bases fitting TRBD1. The CDR3 is made up of 14 amino acids. Germline-derived CDR1 and CDR2 are MDHEN and SYDVKM. Trimming took 7 bases from V and 7 from J; bases not matched to a gene: 7. The chain's CDR3 is CASTNDRGLQPQHF. As DNA, the CDR3 is TGTGCCAGCACCAATGACAGGGGGCTACAGCCCCAGCATTTT.

The V call is TRBV6-1, the J call TRBJ2-1; TRBD1 matches 8 bases. The CDR3 runs 14 residues. Germline-derived CDR1 and CDR2 are MNHNS and SASEGT. V dropped 6 bases and J dropped 1; count of bases not matched to a gene: 2. CDR3 protein: CASRTGGSYNEQFF. The CDR3 nucleotides are TGTGCCAGCAGAACAGGGGGGTCCTACAATGAGCAGTTCTTC.

This chain joins TRBV28 and TRBJ2-7; the D gene is possibly TRBD1 (6 bases). V lost 7 bases, J lost 2 bases, and 12 bases lay in between. Germline lookup yields CDR1 MDHEN and CDR2 SYDVKM. CDR3 length: 13 amino acids. CDR3 sequence reads: CASMEDSAYEQYF. The CDR3, as DNA: TGTGCCAGCATGGAGGACAGTGCCTACGAGCAGTACTTC.

J is TRBJ1-1 and V is TRBV9; D is ambiguous. The germline CDR1 and CDR2 sequences are SGDLS and YYNGEE. V lost 4 bases and J lost 0, with 13 bases in between. This CDR3 has 15 amino acids. Here the CDR3 reads CASSPPGNVNTEAFF. For the CDR3, the DNA is TGTGCCAGCAGCCCCCCGGGGAATGTGAACACTGAAGCTTTCTTT.